The present entry profiles one TCR beta chain with its context. These data originate in a study of blood T cell repertoires in COVID-19. Study-level background: From T cells, B-cell-depleted T cells, or PBMCs came the material, which was cDNA or gDNA.

V shed 1 base and J shed 5 bases, with 14 bases lying between them. Germline lookup yields CDR1 LGHNT and CDR2 FRNRAP. The CDR3 contains 15 residues. TCRdb keeps only in-frame clones here, not all; method: immunoSEQ multiplex PCR. The table includes about 400,000 clones, around 89% detected once. The chain has TRBV12-5 and TRBJ2-5; D is perhaps TRBD2 (6 bases). Material for sequencing was peripheral blood. The receptor's source is a woman younger than 45 with acute or convalescent COVID-19. CDR3 in DNA: TGTGCTAGTGGTTTGGATGCGGGGCTAAGGGAGACCCAGTACTTC. As protein: CASGLDAGLRETQYF.